Below, one T cell receptor (beta chain) is given with its context. Assay: immunoSEQ multiplex PCR; the TCRdb copy retains only in-frame clones and omits some. The profile shows roughly 68,000 clones, approximately 90% of them singletons. The V segment lost 3 bases and the J segment 6 bases; nucleotides outside the gene matches: 3. This CDR3 has 14 residues. The germline V gene has CDR1 MNHNS and CDR2 SASEGT. The entry originates in a study of technical replicates of blood from a few donors. The sample was PBMCs. This receptor was obtained from a human donor in good health. Some clones in this sample may be carry-over from other donors' samples. The chain links TRBV6-1 to TRBJ1-5; 9 bases are shared with TRBD1. The CDR3 sequence is CASSEGQGSQPQHF. CDR3 nucleotides: TGTGCCAGCAGTGAGGGACAGGGAAGTCAGCCCCAGCATTTT.